The sequence of this TCR beta chain was determined in a study of prognosis after radiotherapy for stage I lung cancer. Background on the study: Stage I non-small cell lung cancer patients were enrolled between early 2018 and 2019. Every patient with non-small cell lung cancer was judged medically inoperable.

Germline V gene lookup returns CDR1 SGHNT and CDR2 YYREEE (reference sequence). Trimming cost V 2 bases and J 1 base, with 10 bases left between them. The CDR3 length is 14 residues. Peripheral blood, in roughly 6.5-milliliter volumes, was drawn at each of two time points. The authors amplified TCR beta CDR3 from genomic DNA using two-round multiplex PCR. TRBV and TRBJ genes each had their own specific primers in first-round PCR. With universal primers, the second PCR round was performed. TCRdb reanalysed the multiplex PCR reads using MiXCR and keeps one entry per CDR3 protein. Among around 23,000 distinct CDR3 sequences listed, approximately 45% were seen once. This clonotype was counted once.

The sequence was obtained from a donor aged 50 or older with non-small cell lung cancer. The material sequenced was PBMCs, taken before or after stereotactic body radiation therapy (not recorded which). This chain uses TRBV5-4 with TRBJ2-7; no definite D call. The CDR3 region has the DNA TGTGCCAGCAGCTTAAGCCTAGAATCCTACGAGCAGTACTTC. Encoded protein: CASSLSLESYEQYF.